These 22 T cell receptor beta chains share one sample of origin, sequenced in a study of blood T cell repertoires in COVID-19. Clones were read by immunoSEQ multiplex PCR, and TCRdb kept only the in-frame ones, dropping some. The data show 65,000 to 85,000 clones, with around 86% seen just once and approximately 10% held by the top ten. Input material: peripheral blood. Receptors were obtained from a woman younger than 30 with acute or convalescent COVID-19.

This chain uses TRBV3-1 (or the pseudogene TRBV3-2) with TRBJ2-5; 8 bases match TRBD2. The CDR3 is 18 amino acids. Germline V lookup: CDR1 LGHDT, CDR2 YNNKEL (reference sequence). Germline trimming cut 4 bases from V and 8 bases from J; bases unmatched to any gene: 21. CDR3 region: CASSPLIGRGAGGRTQYF. CDR3 nucleotide sequence: TGTGCCAGCAGCCCCCTCATCGGACGCGGGGCGGGAGGACGCACCCAGTACTTC.

V usage is TRBV28 and J usage is TRBJ1-5; 8 positions agree with TRBD1. The CDR3 is 14 residues long. Germline V gene sequence: CDR1 MDHEN, CDR2 SYDVKM. Trimming at V came to 5 bases and at J to 11 bases, leaving 11 bases not matched to a gene. This CDR3 is CASSMDRAKAAQHF. Here the CDR3 DNA reads TGTGCCAGCAGTATGGACAGGGCCAAGGCGGCCCAGCATTTT.

The genes are TRBV5-4 and TRBJ2-7; 9 bases match TRBD1. CDR1 SGHNT and CDR2 YYREEE come from the germline V gene (reference sequence). The ends lost 2 bases at V and 1 base at J; junction bases unmatched: 4. This CDR3 spans 15 amino acids. The CDR3 region is CASSFLGTGSYEQYF. CDR3 coding DNA: TGTGCCAGCAGCTTTTTGGGGACAGGGTCCTACGAGCAGTACTTC.

The V and J genes are TRBV5-1 and TRBJ1-1, with 10 bases that match TRBD1. Germline CDR1 is SGHRS and CDR2 is YFSETQ. Trimming removed 4 bases from V and 12 bases from J; junction bases left unmatched: 9. CDR3 length: 13 amino acids. CDR3 amino acids: CASSTGTGEKPFF. The CDR3 DNA sequence: TGCGCCAGCAGCACAGGGACAGGGGAAAAGCCTTTCTTT.

This clone was seen once. The J gene is TRBJ2-1, the V gene TRBV10-2, with TRBD2 matching over 10 bases. Losses at the gene ends were 4 bases for V and 10 bases for J; bases not matched to a gene: 4. The CDR3 contains 13 residues. Per germline, CDR1 WSHSY and CDR2 SAAADI. CDR3 nucleotide sequence: TGCGCCAGCAGTGCTCTAGCGGGGGTCGAGCAGTTCTTC. It yields the protein CASSALAGVEQFF.

The V call is TRBV30, the J call TRBJ2-7; 8 bases match TRBD1. The length of the CDR3 is 16 residues. V shed 3 bases, J shed 2 bases, and the junction held 12 bases outside the gene matches. Germline CDR1 is GTSNPN and CDR2 is SVGIG (reference sequence). The CDR3 sequence: CAWSLISGGAPYEQYF. CDR3 coding DNA: TGTGCCTGGAGCCTAATATCAGGGGGCGCGCCCTACGAGCAGTACTTC. The full variable domain, in which reference TRBV30 and TRBJ2-7 provide the parts outside the CDR3, is SQTIHQWPATLVQPVGSPLSLECTVEGTSNPNLYWYRQAAGRGLQLLFYSVGIGQISSEVPQNLSASRPQDRQFILSSKKLLLSDSGFYLCAWSLISGGAPYEQYFGPGTRLTVT.

The chain recombines TRBV7-2 with TRBJ1-2; 7 bases are a match to TRBD1. After removal of 5 bases from V and 8 bases from J, the junction contained 11 bases not matched to a gene. CDR3 length equals 14 residues. CDR1 and CDR2 (germline): SGHTA, FQGNSA. CDR3 sequence: CASSTRSTGSGYTF. In DNA form, the CDR3 reads TGTGCCAGCAGCACACGGTCGACAGGGTCCGGCTACACCTTC.

Concerning this clone: Distinct nucleotide sequences in the sample also encode this CDR3. This chain links TRBV30 with TRBJ2-1, with no clear D. V was trimmed by 0 bases and J by 4 bases, leaving 10 bases between them. The CDR3 extends over 14 amino acids. Germline CDR1 and CDR2: GTSNPN and SVGIG (reference sequence). CDR3 region: CAWSVRGSYNEQFF. Written as DNA, the CDR3 is TGTGCCTGGAGTGTACGCGGTTCGTACAATGAGCAGTTCTTC.

This clone showed up just once. The rearrangement joins TRBV2 to TRBJ2-1; D call uncertain. From germline, CDR1 is SNHLY and CDR2 FYNNEI. V was trimmed by 8 bases and J by 4 bases, leaving 3 bases between them. CDR3 length: 10 amino acids. CDR3 in amino acids: CASAYNEQFF. CDR3 DNA: TGTGCCAGCGCGTACAATGAGCAGTTCTTC.

The chain has TRBV28 and TRBJ2-1, with 16 bases aligning to TRBD2. The trim removed 6 bases at V and 8 bases at J, leaving 4 bases unmatched. CDR1 and CDR2 (germline): MDHEN, SYDVKM. The CDR3 has 15 amino acids. This chain's CDR3 is CASRAGTSGRDEQFF. DNA of the CDR3: TGTGCCAGCAGAGCCGGGACTAGCGGGAGGGATGAGCAGTTCTTC.

V usage is TRBV6-5 and J usage is TRBJ1-1; the match to TRBD1 covers 7 bases. The germline gives CDR1 MNHEY, CDR2 SVGAGI. V was clipped by 8 bases and J by 6 bases; unmatched bases: 9. There are 13 residues in the CDR3. CDR3 coding DNA: TGTGCCAGCGGAAGGGGACAGTACGCTGAAGCTTTCTTT. This sequence encodes CASGRGQYAEAFF.

The V call is TRBV28, the J call TRBJ2-3; 14 nucleotides align to TRBD2. The CDR3 is made up of 15 amino acids. The ends lost 6 bases at V and 7 bases at J; junction bases unmatched: 6. The V gene's germline CDR1 is MDHEN and CDR2 SYDVKM. The CDR3: CASRKTSGGAHTQYF. The CDR3 region has the DNA TGTGCCAGCAGGAAGACTAGCGGGGGGGCACATACGCAGTATTTT.

This clone turned up a few times. The chain links TRBV10-1 to TRBJ2-2, with 7 bases aligning to TRBD1. The CDR3 extends over 15 amino acids. Germline lookup yields CDR1 WNHNN and CDR2 SYGVQD (reference sequence). V gave up 6 bases and J gave up 3 bases; unmatched junction bases: 7. The CDR3 nucleotides are TGCGCCAGCAGCCCGACAGGGCGGGACACCGGGGAGCTGTTTTTT. Translation: CASSPTGRDTGELFF.

The J gene is TRBJ2-1, the V gene TRBV5-1; 13 bases fit TRBD2. V lost 4 bases, J lost 4 bases, and 8 bases stayed unmatched. This CDR3 is 17 amino acids long. CDR1 and CDR2 from the germline V gene are SGHRS and YFSETQ. CDR3 bases: TGCGCCAGCAGCCAGAACCCGACTAGCGGGGGGTACAATGAGCAGTTCTTC. Translating it yields CASSQNPTSGGYNEQFF.

The rearrangement joins TRBV6-5 to TRBJ2-1; TRBD2 matches 12 bases. Germline V CDR1 and CDR2: MNHEY, SVGAGI. The CDR3 runs to 14 residues. J was trimmed by 4 bases and V by 5 bases; bases with no gene match: 0. The CDR3 nucleotides read TGTGCCAGCAGTACTAGCGGGGGGTACAATGAGCAGTTCTTC. Its translation is CASSTSGGYNEQFF.

This rearrangement joins TRBV12-3 or TRBV12-4 to TRBJ1-5, with D perhaps matching TRBD1 (5 bases). Trimming took 7 bases from V and 4 from J, leaving 11 bases between them. The CDR3 length is 13 residues. CDR3 sequence: CASTHGGNQPQHF. The CDR3 DNA reads as TGTGCCAGCACCCATGGGGGGAATCAGCCCCAGCATTTT.

As to this clone: The junction shows a germline mismatch at one end, possibly a read error. The J gene is TRBJ1-6, the V gene TRBV27, with 8 bases fitting TRBD1. Per germline, CDR1 MNHEY and CDR2 SMNVEV (reference sequence). There are 15 residues in the CDR3. The chain's CDR3 is CASRFEDRAGSPLHF. The DNA of the CDR3 is TGTGCCAGCCGTTTTGAGGACAGGGCAGGTTCACCCCTCCACTTT.

The chain links TRBV9 to TRBJ2-5, with 8 bases lining up with TRBD2. The CDR3 covers 15 residues. Losses at the gene ends were 3 bases for V and 4 bases for J; bases not matched to a gene: 8. Looked up from germline, CDR1 is SGDLS and CDR2 is YYNGEE. The CDR3 is CASSGSGSFAETQYF. CDR3 DNA sequence: TGTGCCAGCAGCGGGAGCGGGAGTTTTGCAGAGACCCAGTACTTC.

The chain recombines TRBV3-1 (or the pseudogene TRBV3-2) with TRBJ1-6; 7 nucleotides match TRBD1. V lost 6 bases to trimming and J lost 10 bases; unmatched junction nucleotides: 6. CDR3 length equals 13 residues. Germline V gene lookup returns CDR1 LGHDT and CDR2 YNNKEL (reference sequence). CDR3 DNA sequence: TGTGCCAGCAGTCGACAGGGACGATCACCCCTCCACTTT. Protein: CASSRQGRSPLHF.

This clone occurred a few times. The CDR3 here is CSASKLGGPETQYF. As DNA, the CDR3 is TGCAGTGCTAGTAAATTGGGAGGGCCGGAGACCCAGTACTTC. V usage is TRBV20-1 and J usage is TRBJ2-5; 7 nucleotides match TRBD2. CDR1 is DFQATT and CDR2 is SNEGSKA in the germline V gene (reference sequence). Unmatched junction bases numbered 9, after V lost 3 bases and J lost 5 bases. The CDR3 runs to 14 residues.

The J gene is TRBJ1-3, the V gene TRBV5-5; 7 bases align to TRBD1. Trimming removed 4 bases from V and 4 bases from J; junction bases left unmatched: 11. The germline V gene has CDR1 SGHKS and CDR2 YYEKEE (reference sequence). This CDR3 is 16 amino acids long. The CDR3: CASSPPDRASGNTIYF. DNA of the CDR3: TGTGCCAGCAGCCCTCCCGACAGGGCATCGGGAAACACCATATATTTT.

The chain uses TRBV4-3 and TRBJ2-6, with 7 bases fitting TRBD1. CDR1 is LGHNA, CDR2 YSLEER, per germline. Losses at the gene ends were 2 bases for V and 0 bases for J; bases not matched to a gene: 4. The CDR3 runs to 17 residues. For the CDR3, the DNA is TGCGCCAGCAGCCAACGACAGGGTTTCTCTGGGGCCAACGTCCTGACTTTC. It is translated as CASSQRQGFSGANVLTF.